The 24 T cell receptor beta chains listed next were all sequenced from one sample in a study of neurological immune-mediated disorders. TCRdb used MiXCR to reprocess the 5' RACE reads, holding one entry per CDR3 protein. Among more than 70,000 distinct CDR3 sequences listed, about 9.3% were seen once. Sequences were obtained from PBMCs. The origin of the receptors is a man aged 35 to 55 in good health.

This clonotype was seen a few times. The gene calls are TRBV13 and TRBJ1-2; TRBD1 matches at 7 bases. Germline values: CDR1 PRHDT, CDR2 FYEKMQ (reference sequence). The length of the CDR3 is 17 residues. After removal of 3 bases from V and 7 bases from J, the junction contained 17 bases not matched to a gene. The CDR3 region is CASSFKNPTGFLGGYTF. The CDR3 DNA reads TGTGCCAGCAGCTTTAAAAATCCGACAGGGTTCTTAGGTGGCTACACCTTC.

This clonotype was seen a few times. The chain has TRBV2 and TRBJ2-5; D is undetermined. The length of the CDR3 is 15 residues. Germline assignment: CDR1 SNHLY and CDR2 FYNNEI. V lost 6 bases, J lost 2 bases, and 16 bases lay in between. The CDR3 DNA is TGTGCCAGCAGCGCCGCCGGCCTCGGGCAAGAGACCCAGTACTTC. Translated, it gives CASSAAGLGQETQYF.

This clonotype has at least ten counts. V usage is TRBV9 and J usage is TRBJ1-5, with D perhaps TRBD1 (6 bases). The CDR3 loop spans 14 amino acids. V was clipped by 2 bases and J by 4 bases, with 10 bases between them. Germline V CDR1 and CDR2: SGDLS, YYNGEE. CDR3 bases: TGTGCCAGCAGCGTGGGGCAGGGGAATCAGCCCCAGCATTTT. Translating it yields CASSVGQGNQPQHF.

In its sample, this clonotype was seen many times. The chain combines TRBV6-5 with TRBJ1-1; D is possibly TRBD1 (6 bases). The length of the CDR3 is 16 residues. Germline V gene lookup returns CDR1 MNHEY and CDR2 SVGAGI. V lost 2 bases, J lost 1 base, and 14 bases lay in between. Here the CDR3 DNA reads TGTGCCAGCAGTTACCGACAGGCCTCTTCGAACACTGAAGCTTTCTTT. It yields the protein CASSYRQASSNTEAFF.

This clonotype was observed many times. Germline is not matched at one junction end, which may reflect a read error. CDR3 amino acids: CASSWPGQGAPRIVF. The CDR3 nucleotides read TGCGCCAGCAGCTGGCCGGGACAGGGGGCTCCCCGTATCGTCTTT. The chain has TRBV4-1 and TRBJ2-3; 12 bases match TRBD1. The CDR3 spans 15 residues. Germline loops: CDR1 MGHRA, CDR2 YSYEKL.

This clonotype showed up many times. The rearrangement links TRBV29-1 to TRBJ2-7; weak D call: TRBD2 (5 bases). The germline CDR1 and CDR2 sequences are SQVTM and ANQGSEA. CDR3 length equals 14 residues. With 1 base removed from V and 1 base from J, the gap between germline ends came to 11 bases. The CDR3 coding sequence is TGCAGCGTTGAAGGGGGAGAAAATTCCTACGAGCAGTACTTC. The encoded protein is CSVEGGENSYEQYF.

This clonotype has ten or more counts. The rearrangement joins TRBV24-1 to TRBJ2-3; TRBD1 might be the D (5 bases). Trimming took 5 bases from V and 7 from J, leaving 12 bases between them. This CDR3 comprises 13 residues. Germline values: CDR1 KGHDR, CDR2 SFDVKD. The CDR3, as DNA: TGTGCCACCAGTGCACAGGCTTCACATACGCAGTATTTT. Translating gives CATSAQASHTQYF.

This clonotype showed up many times. The chain carries TRBV10-3 and TRBJ2-2; tentatively, D is TRBD2 (5 bases). The V and J ends lost 7 bases and 5 bases respectively, with 17 bases between them. Per germline, CDR1 ENHRY and CDR2 SYGVKD. The CDR3 loop spans 15 amino acids. CDR3 bases: TGTGCCATCAAGTCGAGCGGACCGGGTACCGGGGAGCTGTTTTTT. This sequence encodes CAIKSSGPGTGELFF.

This clonotype has a count of ten or more. CDR3 region: CASIGNQETQYF. The CDR3 bases are TGTGCCAGCATAGGAAACCAAGAGACCCAGTACTTC. The chain couples TRBV6-5 to TRBJ2-5; D is ambiguous. Trimming took off 7 bases at V and 0 bases at J, with 6 bases between the two ends. Germline CDR1 is MNHEY and CDR2 is SVGAGI. This CDR3 spans 12 amino acids.

This clonotype was observed many times. The chain has TRBV20-1 and TRBJ2-7, with 8 bases lining up with TRBD2. Looked up from germline, CDR1 is DFQATT and CDR2 is SNEGSKA (reference sequence). V was clipped by 1 base and J by 0 bases; unmatched bases: 2. CDR3 size: 14 residues. As DNA, the CDR3 is TGCAGTGCTAGAGTGGCGGGAGGCTCCTACGAGCAGTACTTC. Encoded protein: CSARVAGGSYEQYF.

A note on this clonotype: A much larger clone differs by one base, so this may be a read error. J is TRBJ2-1 and V is TRBV7-2; 10 nucleotides line up with TRBD2. CDR1 is SGHTA, CDR2 FQGNSA, per germline. CDR3 size: 16 residues. V dropped 2 bases and J dropped 9; count of bases not matched to a gene: 10. This chain's CDR3 is CASSLNGIAGGGEQFF. CDR3 DNA sequence: TGTGCCAGCAGCTTAAACGGTATAGCGGGGGGAGGTGAGCAGTTCTTC.

This clonotype was detected ten times or more. For the CDR3, the DNA is TGCGCCAGCAGCTTGTTAGGGACTAGCATGGTTGAGACCCAGTACTTC. Translation: CASSLLGTSMVETQYF. The V and J genes are TRBV5-1 and TRBJ2-5, with 9 bases identical to TRBD2. Per the germline V gene, CDR1 is SGHRS and CDR2 is YFSETQ. This CDR3 has 16 residues. J was trimmed by 5 bases and V by 1 base; bases with no gene match: 9.

This clonotype was counted between two and nine times. The chain employs TRBV7-6 and TRBJ1-1; 7 bases are shared with TRBD1. CDR3 length: 16 amino acids. The ends lost 1 base at V and 2 bases at J; junction bases unmatched: 7. Germline CDR1 is SGHVS and CDR2 is FNYEAQ. The CDR3 sequence: CASSLDPDRANTEAFF. CDR3 coding DNA: TGTGCCAGCAGCTTAGACCCCGACAGGGCCAACACTGAAGCTTTCTTT.

This clonotype was detected many times. The chain has TRBV7-8 and TRBJ1-2, with D uncertain. Germline-derived CDR1 and CDR2 are SGHVS and FQNEAQ. The CDR3 has 13 amino acids. Trimming shortened V by 1 base and J by 7 bases, and 10 bases separated the two germline ends. The CDR3 here is CASSLEGYGGYTF. The CDR3 DNA sequence: TGTGCCAGCAGCTTAGAGGGTTACGGTGGCTACACCTTC.

Many counts were recorded for this clonotype. V and J are TRBV5-1 and TRBJ2-1, with 8 bases matching TRBD2. V lost 5 bases and J lost 5; bases outside the gene matches: 12. The CDR3 extends over 16 amino acids. Germline V gene data show CDR1 as SGHRS and CDR2 as YFSETQ. The CDR3 is CASRLLVGLVDNEQFF. The CDR3 DNA reads as TGCGCCAGCAGACTCTTAGTGGGACTAGTCGACAATGAGCAGTTCTTC.

This clonotype was recorded a few times. This may be a read error, as it is one base from a much larger clone. The DNA for the CDR3 is TGTGCCACCAGCAGACAGGGCTGGGGGGCCAACGTCCAGACTTTC. This encodes CATSRQGWGANVQTF. The chain is built from TRBV15 and TRBJ2-6; D assignment may be TRBD1 or TRBD2 (6 bases each). Germline CDR1 and CDR2: LNHNV and YYDKDF (reference sequence). CDR3 length equals 15 residues.

At least ten counts were recorded for this clonotype. This rearrangement joins TRBV4-1 to TRBJ2-5; weak D call: TRBD1 (6 bases). This CDR3 has 15 residues. V lost 4 bases to trimming and J lost 5 bases, with 17 bases between them. Germline values: CDR1 MGHRA, CDR2 YSYEKL. This CDR3 reads CASSPSTPRGETQYF. The DNA of the CDR3 is TGCGCCAGCAGCCCATCGACCCCAAGGGGGGAGACCCAGTACTTC.

This chain uses TRBV12-3 or TRBV12-4 with TRBJ2-7; TRBD2 is a possible D gene (7 bases). This CDR3 has 14 residues. The V and J ends lost 3 bases and 4 bases respectively, with 13 bases between them. CDR3 loop: CASSFGGGGYEQYF. CDR3 DNA sequence: TGTGCCAGCAGTTTTGGCGGGGGCGGGTACGAGCAGTACTTC.

This clonotype was counted ten times or more. The rearrangement links TRBV5-1 to TRBJ2-2; 9 nucleotides agree with TRBD1. The germline CDR1 and CDR2 sequences are SGHRS and YFSETQ. This CDR3 is built from 15 residues. V gave up 1 base and J gave up 6 bases; unmatched junction bases: 4. CDR3 DNA: TGCGCCAGCAGCTTGCGAACAGGGGGCCCCGGGGAGCTGTTTTTT. Amino acid sequence: CASSLRTGGPGELFF. Drawing the rest from reference TRBV5-1 and TRBJ2-2, the complete variable domain is KAGVTQTPRYLIKTRGQQVTLSCSPISGHRSVSWYQQTPGQGLQFLFEYFSETQRNKGNFPGRFSGRQFSNSRSEMNVSTLELGDSALYLCASSLRTGGPGELFFGEGSRLTVL.

This clonotype was seen ten or more times. CDR3 in amino acids: CASSFRGGTDTQYF. The CDR3 region has the DNA TGTGCCAGCAGTTTCCGAGGAGGCACAGATACGCAGTATTTT. J is TRBJ2-3 and V is TRBV11-2, with no clear D. CDR1 SGHAT and CDR2 FQNNGV come from the germline V gene. This CDR3 comprises 14 residues. The germline V and J ends were trimmed by 6 bases and 1 base, with 11 bases remaining between them.

This clonotype was observed many times. The V gene is TRBV9, the J gene TRBJ2-4; D is possibly TRBD1 (6 bases). Trimming took off 2 bases at V and 11 bases at J, with 29 bases between the two ends. This CDR3 spans 18 amino acids. Germline V gene data show CDR1 as SGDLS and CDR2 as YYNGEE. DNA of the CDR3: TGTGCCAGCAGCGTCCGCCCATGGGGGCCCCCCAGGGAAACATTTCAGTACTTC. It translates to CASSVRPWGPPRETFQYF.

Many counts were recorded for this clonotype. V and J are TRBV5-8 and TRBJ2-5, with TRBD2 as a possible D gene (6 bases). CDR3 length: 15 amino acids. Germline CDR1 is SGHTS and CDR2 is YDEGEE. With 4 bases removed from V and 5 bases from J, the gap between germline ends came to 18 bases. CDR3 sequence: CASSPRGARGETQYF. CDR3 nucleotide sequence: TGTGCCAGCAGCCCGAGAGGGGCCCGGGGGGAGACCCAGTACTTC.

The CDR3 sequence: CASSLVIRGGLSYNEQFF. For the CDR3, the DNA is TGTGCCAGCAGCTTAGTAATCCGTGGGGGCCTCTCCTACAATGAGCAGTTCTTC. The V call is TRBV7-8, the J call TRBJ2-1; weak D call: TRBD1 (6 bases). CDR1 is SGHVS and CDR2 is FQNEAQ in the germline V gene. This CDR3 is 18 amino acids long. The V end lost 1 base, the J end lost 0 bases, and 16 bases lay between the germline ends.

This clonotype was seen at least ten times. The chain has TRBV12-5 and TRBJ1-1, with unresolved D. Deletions cut 7 bases from V and 1 base from J, with 10 bases between. Germline V gene data show CDR1 as LGHNT and CDR2 as FRNRAP. This CDR3 spans 13 amino acids. CDR3 protein: CASAPQENTEAFF. The CDR3 DNA follows: TGTGCTAGTGCCCCGCAGGAGAACACTGAAGCTTTCTTT.